This is a list of T cell receptor beta chains from one sample in a study of CD8+CD57+ T cells in acquired aplastic anemia. TCRdb passed the reads through MiXCR, listing each CDR3 protein once. The sample records a few hundred thousand distinct CDR3 sequences, roughly 50% being singletons. The source material was sorted CD4+, CD8+, or CD8+CD57+ T cells (not recorded which) from PBMCs. These receptors originate from a human donor with aplastic anemia. Each CDR3 is given with its conserved first and last residue. Each record gives: D gene, clone size, J gene, V gene, CDR3 protein, CDR3 DNA. A D gene is named only where the DNA matches it firmly. Clone size is given for some rows only: seen once, a few or many times, or a class if the clone is expanded.

TRBD2 | . | TRBJ2-5 | TRBV11-3 | CASSLLAGGGTQYF | TGTGCCAGCAGCTTACTAGCGGGAGGAGGGACCCAGTACTTC
TRBD2 | many | TRBJ2-1 | TRBV7-8 | CASSSGVAGDPNEQFF | TGTGCCAGCAGCTCCGGGGTAGCGGGGGATCCCAATGAGCAGTTCTTC
. | . | TRBJ2-2 | TRBV15 | CATSSGDWGHRGELFF | TGTGCCACCAGCAGCGGCGACTGGGGACATCGCGGGGAGCTGTTTTTT
. | . | TRBJ1-6 | TRBV20-1 | CSAFTQGNSPLHF | TGCAGTGCCTTTACCCAGGGGAATTCACCCCTCCACTTT
TRBD1 | once | TRBJ1-6 | TRBV5-1 | CASSLPGQGRSPLHF | TGCGCCAGCAGCTTGCCCGGACAGGGAAGATCACCCCTCCACTTT
TRBD1 | . | TRBJ1-2 | TRBV2 | CASSLTHRGRQVLNYGYTF | TGTGCCAGCAGCCTCACCCACAGGGGGCGGCAGGTACTAAACTATGGCTACACCTTC
TRBD2 | once | TRBJ2-5 | TRBV9 | CASSVGLAGGEEAQYF | TGTGCCAGCAGCGTGGGTTTAGCGGGGGGGGAGGAGGCCCAGTACTTC
. | . | TRBJ2-7 | TRBV15 | CATSRGGTAGQYF | TGTGCCACCAGCAGAGGGGGGACTGCGGGGCAGTACTTC
. | few | TRBJ1-1 | TRBV6-5 | CASRGVDTGRNTEAFF | TGTGCCAGCAGAGGAGTGGACACCGGACGGAACACTGAAGCTTTCTTT
. | . | TRBJ1-6 | TRBV20-1 | CSAQGFGDSLLHF | TGCAGTGCTCAGGGTTTCGGGGATTCACTCCTCCACTTT
. | . | TRBJ2-1 | TRBV2 | CASSESRVLYNEQFF | TGTGCCAGCAGTGAAAGCAGGGTCCTCTACAATGAGCAGTTCTTC
TRBD1 | many | TRBJ1-1 | TRBV4-1 | CASSQLQGVYTEAFF | TGCGCCAGCAGCCAGCTACAGGGGGTGTACACTGAAGCTTTCTTT
. | many | TRBJ2-3 | TRBV7-2 | CASSLSISGARTDTQYF | TGTGCCAGCAGCTTGAGCATTAGCGGAGCTCGCACAGATACGCAGTATTTT
TRBD1 | . | TRBJ1-2 | TRBV2 | CASSYRTGGGNGYTF | TGTGCCAGCAGCTACAGAACAGGGGGTGGAAATGGCTACACCTTC
. | many | TRBJ1-3 | TRBV11-2 | CASSLGSENTIYF | TGTGCCAGCAGCTTAGGGTCTGAAAACACCATATATTTT
. | . | TRBJ1-5 | TRBV4-3 | CASSQEYGQPQHF | TGCGCCAGCAGCCAAGAATATGGTCAGCCCCAGCATTTT
TRBD1 | . | TRBJ1-1 | TRBV2 | CASILGQGVRSAEAFF | TGTGCCAGCATACTGGGGCAGGGGGTTAGGTCGGCTGAAGCTTTCTTT
TRBD1 | once | TRBJ1-1 | TRBV29-1 | CSGGQGENTEAFF | TGCAGCGGGGGACAGGGGGAAAACACTGAAGCTTTCTTT
. | . | TRBJ1-5 | TRBV2 | CASLEGVRPQHF | TGTGCCAGCTTAGAGGGTGTTAGGCCCCAGCATTTT
. | many | TRBJ2-5 | TRBV6-5 | CASSDNYQETQYF | TGTGCCAGCAGTGACAACTATCAAGAGACCCAGTACTTC
. | . | TRBJ1-2 | TRBV20-1 | CSARSPGRTRDGYTF | TGCAGTGCTAGATCTCCGGGGAGGACACGAGATGGCTACACCTTC
TRBD1 | many | TRBJ1-4 | TRBV5-1 | CASSLNGQGPEKLFF | TGCGCCAGCAGCTTGAACGGACAGGGTCCTGAAAAACTGTTTTTT
TRBD2 | few | TRBJ2-7 | TRBV5-6 | CASTDGGTDAYEQYF | TGTGCCAGCACCGACGGGGGGACCGACGCCTACGAGCAGTACTTC
. | . | TRBJ2-6 | TRBV29-1 | CSVEGRDGANVLTF | TGCAGCGTTGAAGGCAGGGACGGGGCCAACGTCCTGACTTTC
. | . | TRBJ2-7 | TRBV11-2 | CANSLAGSPSYEQYF | TGTGCCAACAGCTTAGCCGGGTCCCCTTCCTACGAGCAGTACTTC
. | . | TRBJ1-5 | TRBV15 | CATSRVGGRSHF | TGTGCCACCAGCAGAGTAGGAGGTCGATCGCATTTT
TRBD1 | . | TRBJ2-7 | TRBV20-1 | CSARNPGQGDSSYEQYF | TGCAGTGCTAGAAACCCGGGACAGGGCGACAGCTCCTACGAGCAGTACTTC
. | few | TRBJ1-1 | TRBV18 | CASSLTQGNKGTEAFF | TGTGCCAGCTCACTAACACAGGGTAATAAGGGCACTGAAGCTTTCTTT
TRBD1 | . | TRBJ1-1 | TRBV29-1 | CSVATGASEAFF | TGCAGCGTAGCGACAGGGGCGTCTGAAGCTTTCTTT
. | . | TRBJ2-1 | TRBV20-1 | CSAREQGAGNEQFF | TGCAGTGCTAGAGAGCAAGGGGCAGGCAATGAGCAGTTCTTC
TRBD1 | many | TRBJ1-4 | TRBV6-1 | CASSEQGAGNEKLFF | TGTGCCAGCAGTGAACAGGGGGCCGGGAATGAAAAACTGTTTTTT
. | many | TRBJ1-4 | TRBV7-8 | CASSSDSTNEKLFF | TGTGCCAGCAGCTCGGACAGTACTAATGAAAAACTGTTTTTT
TRBD2 | . | TRBJ2-3 | TRBV29-1 | CSVGGSGLAGTTDTQYF | TGCAGCGTTGGGGGGTCCGGGCTAGCGGGGACCACAGATACGCAGTATTTT
TRBD1 | many | TRBJ1-5 | TRBV20-1 | CSARESPRGGQSNQPQHF | TGCAGTGCTAGAGAGAGTCCCAGAGGGGGACAGAGCAATCAGCCCCAGCATTTT
TRBD2 | . | TRBJ2-1 | TRBV6-1 | CAISKTSVGDNEQFF | TGTGCCATCAGTAAGACTAGCGTAGGGGACAATGAGCAGTTCTTC